The present T cell receptor (beta chain) was sequenced within a study of post-analysis software for immune sequencing data. About the research overall: Progressive-relapsing, secondary progressive and relapsing-remitting multiple sclerosis were among the disease courses included.

Each TCR beta cDNA library carried unique molecular identifiers. Between about 1 and 10 million T cells gave rise to around 500,000 cDNA molecules. TCRdb reprocessed the PCR reads via MiXCR and lists one record per CDR3 protein. Seen here are about 770,000 distinct CDR3 sequences, around 46% observed once, and the top ten hold roughly 4.9%. A single count supports this clonotype. The antigen is undetermined. General study results and limits: Four to six TRBV segments, including TRBV5-6, TRBV5-1 and TRBV20-1, were more frequent in patients than controls. Clustering by F measure revealed strong co-clustering among samples prepared together in one batch. Those with multiple sclerosis, the patient group, showed significantly lower normalized Chao1 diversity than controls.

The CDR3 extends over 18 amino acids. Germline CDR1 and CDR2: SNHLY and FYNNEI. This sequence was found in a girl between 5 and 17 years old with multiple sclerosis. This chain connects TRBV2 to TRBJ2-5; tentatively, D is TRBD2 (6 bases). The closer fit of TRBJ2-7 to the DNA end suggests the J call may be wrong. Sequenced input: blood. Here the CDR3 reads CASSEAPSVSGARYEQYF. CDR3 bases: TGTGCCAGCAGTGAAGCCCCAAGCGTGTCGGGAGCGAGGTACGAGCAGTACTTC.